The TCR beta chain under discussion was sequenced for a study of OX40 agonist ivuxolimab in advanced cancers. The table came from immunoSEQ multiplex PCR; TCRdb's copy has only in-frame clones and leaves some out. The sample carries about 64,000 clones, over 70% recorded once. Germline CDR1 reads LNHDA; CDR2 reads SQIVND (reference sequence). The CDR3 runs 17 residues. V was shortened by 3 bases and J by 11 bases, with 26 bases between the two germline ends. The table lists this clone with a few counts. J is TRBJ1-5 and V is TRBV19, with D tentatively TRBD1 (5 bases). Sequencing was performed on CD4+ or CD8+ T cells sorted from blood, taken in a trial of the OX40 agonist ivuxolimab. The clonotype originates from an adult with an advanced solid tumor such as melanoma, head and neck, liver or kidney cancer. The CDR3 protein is CASSISGRGRALTAQHF. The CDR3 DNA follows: TGTGCCAGTAGTATCTCAGGCCGGGGGAGGGCCTTGACGGCCCAGCATTTT. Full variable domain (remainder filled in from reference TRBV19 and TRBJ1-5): DGGITQSPKYLFRKEGQNVTLSCEQNLNHDAMYWYRQDPGQGLRLIYYSQIVNDFQKGDIAEGYSVSREKKESFPLTVTSAQKNPTAFYLCASSISGRGRALTAQHFGDGTRLSIL.